These 15 T cell receptor beta chains came from one sample sequenced in a study of a mutant IDH1 vaccine in newly diagnosed glioma. Described time point: baseline, week 1 (first vaccination visit). Noted treatment: pre-vaccination baseline after standard-of-care therapy. Using immunoSEQ multiplex PCR, the repertoire was profiled, and TCRdb retains in-frame clones only, with some absent. The data contain approximately 70,000 clones, roughly 85% of them singletons. This specimen was PBMCs, taken from a glioma patient treated with radiotherapy, temozolomide or both. The receptors come from a man aged 25-45 years with glioma.

The chain recombines TRBV28 with TRBJ1-2; 7 bases align to TRBD1. J lost 0 bases, V lost 6 bases, and 4 bases had no gene match. The CDR3 is 14 amino acids. Per the germline V gene, CDR1 is MDHEN and CDR2 is SYDVKM. The CDR3 DNA follows: TGTGCCAGCAGACCGGGACAGACTAACTATGGCTACACCTTC. This gives the protein CASRPGQTNYGYTF.

A note on this clone: The sample carries other DNA sequences with the same CDR3. V usage is TRBV6-1 and J usage is TRBJ2-3; maybe TRBD2 (6 bases). This CDR3 has 14 amino acids. Looked up from germline, CDR1 is MNHNS and CDR2 is SASEGT. The germline V and J ends were trimmed by 4 bases and 4 bases, with 12 bases remaining between them. The CDR3: CASSAGWGADTQYF. CDR3 DNA: TGTGCCAGCAGTGCCGGTTGGGGGGCAGATACGCAGTATTTT.

This clone was found once. This chain uses TRBV29-1 with TRBJ2-5; D might be TRBD1 (6 bases). The CDR3 spans 13 residues. Looked up from germline, CDR1 is SQVTM and CDR2 is ANQGSEA. Trimming cost V 0 bases and J 4 bases, with 9 bases left between them. The CDR3 DNA follows: TGCAGCGTTGAAGACTCAGGGGCAGAGACCCAGTACTTC. As protein: CSVEDSGAETQYF.

This chain connects TRBV5-1 to TRBJ2-7; D might be TRBD1 (6 bases). Germline loops: CDR1 SGHRS, CDR2 YFSETQ. This CDR3 has 14 amino acids. V was cut by 0 bases and J by 4 bases, with 11 bases left in between. CDR3 loop: CASSLALGGYEQYF. CDR3 bases: TGCGCCAGCAGCTTGGCGTTAGGGGGTTACGAGCAGTACTTC.

This clone was seen a few times. The J gene is TRBJ1-4, the V gene TRBV4-1; 9 bases agree with TRBD1. The CDR3 runs to 15 residues. V shed 4 bases, J shed 5 bases, and the junction held 5 bases outside the gene matches. Germline-derived CDR1 and CDR2 are MGHRA and YSYEKL. In DNA form, the CDR3 reads TGCGCCAGCAGCCCTTTTGGACAGGGGAATGAAAAACTGTTTTTT. It translates to CASSPFGQGNEKLFF.

The chain links TRBV5-1 to TRBJ2-2; TRBD1 aligns across 8 bases. J lost 4 bases, V lost 2 bases, and 4 bases had no gene match. The CDR3 totals 15 residues. The germline V gene encodes CDR1 SGHRS and CDR2 YFSETQ. CDR3 sequence (DNA): TGCGCCAGCAGCTTAACTACAGGGGGCACCGGGGAGCTGTTTTTT. It codes for CASSLTTGGTGELFF.

V gene TRBV4-1 combines with J gene TRBJ1-1; D unresolved. The CDR3 is 14 residues long. Germline V gene data show CDR1 as MGHRA and CDR2 as YSYEKL. V gave up 0 bases and J gave up 9 bases, with 14 bases separating them. The CDR3 loop reads CASSQDKREKKAFF. Here the CDR3 DNA reads TGCGCCAGCAGCCAAGATAAGAGGGAGAAGAAAGCTTTCTTT.

The V gene is TRBV11-2, the J gene TRBJ1-6; D perhaps matches TRBD1 (6 bases). Germline V CDR1 and CDR2: SGHAT, FQNNGV. The V end lost 5 bases, the J end lost 7 bases, and 15 bases lay between the germline ends. The CDR3 contains 15 residues. CDR3 bases: TGTGCCAGCAGCATCCAACAGGGTAGAAATTCACCCCTCCACTTT. As protein: CASSIQQGRNSPLHF.

The CDR3 loop is CASSLGTGGGNTIYF. The CDR3 DNA is TGTGCCAGCAGCCTTGGGACAGGAGGTGGAAACACCATATATTTT. This sequence joins TRBV5-6 and TRBJ1-3; 8 nucleotides match TRBD1. The CDR3 is made up of 15 amino acids. Losses at the gene ends were 4 bases for V and 3 bases for J; bases not matched to a gene: 6. Germline V gene sequence: CDR1 SGHDT, CDR2 YYEEEE.

This chain joins TRBV6-5 and TRBJ1-2; D is perhaps TRBD1 (5 bases). Trimming stripped 5 bases from V and 4 bases from J, with 14 bases between. CDR1 is MNHEY, CDR2 SVGAGI, per germline. The CDR3 loop spans 14 amino acids. CDR3 coding DNA: TGTGCCAGCAGTCAAGGGCCGGGGCCCTATGGCTACACCTTC. This encodes CASSQGPGPYGYTF.

In the case of this clone: Relative to the germline gene, one junction end is altered; a read error may explain this. The V call is TRBV6-5, the J call TRBJ2-2, with unresolved D. The germline gives CDR1 MNHEY, CDR2 SVGAGI. This CDR3 is 11 amino acids long. The CDR3 DNA reads TGTGCCAGCACTTACACCGGGGAGCTGTTTTTT. Its protein is CASTYTGELFF.

V usage is TRBV11-2 and J usage is TRBJ2-1; 11 nucleotides agree with TRBD2. V lost 4 bases and J lost 8; bases outside the gene matches: 7. From germline, CDR1 is SGHAT and CDR2 FQNNGV. The CDR3 has 15 amino acids. The CDR3 sequence is CASSSRLAGLDEQFF. The CDR3 coding sequence is TGTGCCAGCAGCTCCCGACTAGCGGGGCTGGATGAGCAGTTCTTC.

The chain couples TRBV7-9 to TRBJ2-5; TRBD1 or TRBD2 may be the D gene (5 bases each). Germline CDR1 is SEHNR and CDR2 is FQNEAQ (reference sequence). This CDR3 comprises 14 residues. Trimming left V 1 base short and J 7 bases short, with 13 bases between. The CDR3 coding sequence is TGTGCCAGCAGCTTAGTGGGGGTATCCGGGACCCAGTACTTC. This sequence encodes CASSLVGVSGTQYF.

The V call is TRBV6-1, the J call TRBJ1-3, with 10 bases matching TRBD1. The CDR3 has 15 residues. Germline V CDR1 and CDR2: MNHNS, SASEGT. V shed 3 bases and J 4 bases; nucleotides not matched to a gene: 3. CDR3 amino acids: CASSETGGGGNTIYF. The CDR3 DNA reads TGTGCCAGCAGTGAGACAGGGGGCGGAGGAAACACCATATATTTT.

This clone was recorded once. The chain recombines TRBV7-6 with TRBJ2-1; D uncertain. CDR3 length: 14 residues. CDR1 is SGHVS and CDR2 is FNYEAQ in the germline V gene. V lost 1 base, J lost 9 bases, and 13 bases lay in between. As DNA, the CDR3 is TGTGCCAGCAGCTTAGAGGTCAGAAGGGCTGAGCAGTTCTTC. Its translation is CASSLEVRRAEQFF.